This TCR beta chain was documented in a study of blood T cell repertoires in COVID-19. Study as a whole: The analysed material was cDNA or gDNA that came from T cells, B-cell-depleted T cells, or PBMCs.

This clone was recorded a few times. Study members were between about 18 and 95 years old and lived in 24 US regions. Assignments of participants to cohorts depended upon their own reported clinical history. Clones were sequenced by immunoSEQ multiplex PCR, and TCRdb holds only the in-frame ones, with some missing. The repertoire holds about 160,000 clones, with roughly 85% as singletons. This CDR3 region has 15 residues. V was shortened by 5 bases and J by 2 bases, with 13 bases between the two germline ends. Looked up from germline, CDR1 is LNHNV and CDR2 is YYDKDF (reference sequence). This chain links TRBV15 with TRBJ1-5; TRBD1 is a possible D gene (5 bases). The TCR was taken from a man in his 60s who had recovered from COVID-19. Sequencing was performed on PBMCs or T cells enriched from blood (not recorded which). This CDR3 is CATSPVGGGNQPQHF. CDR3 DNA sequence: TGTGCCACCAGCCCTGTGGGGGGAGGCAATCAGCCCCAGCATTTT.